What follows describes a single TCR beta chain. As processed by the authors: From reference gene primer amplification, estimates of nucleated cell counts were derived. Sequencing used immunoSEQ multiplex PCR; TCRdb keeps in-frame clones, though not all of them. V and J calls and clone size are as listed in that table; D and trimming were resolved from the DNA. This sample carries about 380,000 clones, 85% to 90% of them seen once, and the ten largest clones take 0.9% to 1.5%. This specimen belongs to a study of blood T cell repertoires in COVID-19. Study information: The samples span acute and convalescent COVID-19 from the United States, Italy and Spain. PBMCs, B-cell-depleted T cells, or T cells provided the cDNA or gDNA that made up the material.

The CDR3 spans 13 residues. The V and J ends lost 3 bases and 7 bases respectively, with 12 bases between them. Germline assignment: CDR1 SEHNR and CDR2 FQNEAQ (reference sequence). Cohort 3 recovery required two negative PCRs, clearance, or symptom resolution. The chain combines TRBV7-9 with TRBJ1-2; perhaps TRBD1 as D (6 bases). This TCR was sampled from a woman under 30 who had recovered from COVID-19. The sequencing input was PBMCs or T cells enriched from blood (not recorded which). The CDR3 DNA sequence: TGTGCCAGCAGCTTCGCCACAGGGAGTGGCTACACCTTC. As protein: CASSFATGSGYTF.